This entry lists 27 T cell receptor beta chains sequenced from one sample in a study of blood T cell repertoires in COVID-19. The repertoire was sequenced with immunoSEQ multiplex PCR; TCRdb's copy has only in-frame clones and lacks some. The sample carries about 140,000 clones, around 88% recorded once. The sequencing sample was made of peripheral blood. The origin of the receptors is a woman aged 55-69 years with acute or convalescent COVID-19.

The J gene is TRBJ2-5, the V gene TRBV4-1; the D gene is possibly TRBD2 (7 bases). Germline loops: CDR1 MGHRA, CDR2 YSYEKL. This CDR3 comprises 16 residues. Trimming cost V 0 bases and J 4 bases, with 15 bases left between them. This CDR3 is CASSQDRRGAGETQYF. Here the CDR3 DNA reads TGCGCCAGCAGCCAAGATCGTCGGGGGGCAGGAGAGACCCAGTACTTC.

This clone has just a few counts. The chain joins TRBV11-2 to TRBJ2-1; 11 bases align to TRBD2. Looked up from germline, CDR1 is SGHAT and CDR2 is FQNNGV. The V gene end was trimmed by 1 base and the J gene end by 4 bases; junction bases not matched to a gene: 9. This CDR3 contains 18 residues. The DNA for the CDR3 is TGTGCCAGCAGCTTAGGACCCCGATTAGCGGGGGGGTACAATGAGCAGTTCTTC. Encoded protein: CASSLGPRLAGGYNEQFF.

The chain has TRBV7-2 and TRBJ1-5; TRBD1 is a possible D gene (6 bases). Germline CDR1 is SGHTA and CDR2 is FQGNSA. Trimming took 0 bases from V and 7 from J, leaving 13 bases between them. CDR3 length equals 15 residues. The CDR3 region is CASSLAAGELQPQHF. DNA for the CDR3: TGTGCCAGCAGCTTAGCTGCAGGGGAGCTGCAGCCCCAGCATTTT. Full variable domain (rest looked up from reference TRBV7-2 and TRBJ1-5): GAGVSQSPSNKVTEKGKDVELRCDPISGHTALYWYRQSLGQGLEFLIYFQGNSAPDKSGLPSDRFSAERTGGSVSTLTIQRTQQEDSAVYLCASSLAAGELQPQHFGDGTRLSIL.

The chain couples TRBV19 to TRBJ1-2; TRBD1 aligns across 8 bases. Trimming removed 7 bases from V and 4 bases from J; junction bases left unmatched: 8. The germline V gene encodes CDR1 LNHDA and CDR2 SQIVND (reference sequence). CDR3 length: 14 residues. CDR3 sequence: CASTPDGQGYGYTF. CDR3 coding DNA: TGTGCCAGTACCCCTGATGGACAGGGCTATGGCTACACCTTC.

The rearrangement links TRBV7-3 to TRBJ1-2; 8 nucleotides agree with TRBD1. The V segment lost 4 bases and the J segment 5 bases; nucleotides outside the gene matches: 15. Germline lookup yields CDR1 SGHTA and CDR2 FQGTGA. The CDR3 extends over 17 amino acids. The CDR3 loop is CASSSSHGQGSNYGYTF. The DNA for the CDR3 is TGTGCCAGCAGCTCCAGCCACGGACAGGGCTCCAATTATGGCTACACCTTC.

The chain carries TRBV11-1 and TRBJ2-1, with 8 bases fitting TRBD1. This CDR3 has 16 amino acids. Unmatched junction bases numbered 4, after V lost 1 base and J lost 2 bases. Germline V gene data show CDR1 as SGHAT and CDR2 as FQDESV (reference sequence). CDR3 DNA sequence: TGTGCCAGCAGCTTAGGGGGACAGGCAACCTACAATGAGCAGTTCTTC. Protein sequence: CASSLGGQATYNEQFF.

The chain recombines TRBV3-1 (or the pseudogene TRBV3-2) with TRBJ1-4; D perhaps matches TRBD1 (5 bases). The ends were cut back, 4 bases at V and 4 bases at J, with 16 bases in the middle. The CDR3 length is 16 residues. From germline, CDR1 is LGHDT and CDR2 YNNKEL (reference sequence). The CDR3 spells CASSRQTGQSNEKLFF. The CDR3 nucleotides are TGTGCCAGCAGCCGGCAAACAGGCCAAAGTAATGAAAAACTGTTTTTT.

The rearrangement links TRBV20-1 to TRBJ1-2; D remains ambiguous. The CDR3 consists of 13 residues. The germline CDR1 and CDR2 sequences are DFQATT and SNEGSKA (reference sequence). Trimming took off 3 bases at V and 5 bases at J, with 13 bases between the two ends. In DNA, the CDR3 is TGCAGTGCTAGTGAACAGTTTGGGTATGGCTACACCTTC. Encoded protein: CSASEQFGYGYTF.

V and J are TRBV11-2 and TRBJ2-7; TRBD1 aligns across 7 bases. J was trimmed by 4 bases and V by 5 bases; bases with no gene match: 8. CDR1 SGHAT and CDR2 FQNNGV come from the germline V gene. The CDR3 spans 14 residues. CDR3 in amino acids: CASSRQTGLYEQYF. CDR3 bases: TGTGCCAGCAGCAGACAGACAGGGTTATACGAGCAGTACTTC.

This chain joins TRBV18 and TRBJ1-5; unclear D gene. The CDR3 has 15 residues. V lost 3 bases to trimming and J lost 0 bases, with 9 bases between them. The germline gives CDR1 KGHSH, CDR2 LQKENI. The CDR3 coding sequence is TGTGCCAGCTCACCGAGCCATCATAGCAATCAGCCCCAGCATTTT. Its translation is CASSPSHHSNQPQHF.

The chain combines TRBV28 with TRBJ1-2, with 8 bases that match TRBD1. Germline values: CDR1 MDHEN, CDR2 SYDVKM. The length of the CDR3 is 16 residues. V trimming: 5 bases; J trimming: 4 bases; junction bases outside the gene matches: 12. In nucleotides, the CDR3 is TGTGCCAGCAGTACAAGCGGGACAGGCGGGGGCTATGGCTACACCTTC. It encodes CASSTSGTGGGYGYTF.

The chain is built from TRBV7-2 and TRBJ2-3; 10 positions agree with TRBD1. CDR3 length: 19 amino acids. Unmatched junction bases numbered 14, after V lost 5 bases and J lost 0 bases. CDR1 is SGHTA and CDR2 is FQGNSA in the germline V gene. The CDR3 nucleotides read TGTGCCAGCAGCCCCAGGGGACAGGGGATAGGTGTTAGCACAGATACGCAGTATTTT. This sequence encodes CASSPRGQGIGVSTDTQYF.

This chain links TRBV10-3 with TRBJ1-4, with 10 bases lining up with TRBD1. J lost 6 bases, V lost 0 bases, and 7 bases had no gene match. From germline, CDR1 is ENHRY and CDR2 SYGVKD. The CDR3 is 17 amino acids. In DNA form, the CDR3 reads TGTGCCATCAGTGAGTCGAGAGGGGGACAGGGGTATGAAAAACTGTTTTTT. Amino acid sequence: CAISESRGGQGYEKLFF.

The chain uses TRBV2 and TRBJ1-5, with TRBD1 as a possible D gene (6 bases). Per the germline V gene, CDR1 is SNHLY and CDR2 is FYNNEI. The germline V and J ends were trimmed by 6 bases and 4 bases, with 13 bases remaining between them. The CDR3 extends over 14 amino acids. The CDR3 reads CASRVTGNNQPQHF. CDR3 DNA sequence: TGTGCCAGCAGAGTCACAGGGAATAATCAGCCCCAGCATTTT.

The J gene is TRBJ1-3, the V gene TRBV27; D gene ambiguous. Germline CDR1 and CDR2: MNHEY and SMNVEV (reference sequence). The CDR3 covers 15 residues. With 2 bases removed from V and 0 bases from J, the gap between germline ends came to 8 bases. CDR3 protein: CASSLNRNSGNTIYF. The CDR3 nucleotides read TGTGCCAGCAGTTTAAATAGAAACTCTGGAAACACCATATATTTT.

The chain combines TRBV11-2 with TRBJ1-1; TRBD1 might be the D (5 bases). Germline V gives CDR1 SGHAT, CDR2 FQNNGV. The CDR3 runs 13 residues. The V and J ends lost 1 base and 5 bases respectively, with 8 bases between them. CDR3: CASSLGRGTEAFF. The CDR3 coding sequence is TGTGCCAGCAGCTTAGGCCGGGGGACTGAAGCTTTCTTT.

This clone was detected once. V gene TRBV5-6 combines with J gene TRBJ2-7; 7 bases align to TRBD1. There are 14 residues in the CDR3. From germline, CDR1 is SGHDT and CDR2 YYEEEE. The V gene end was trimmed by 2 bases and the J gene end by 3 bases; junction bases not matched to a gene: 5. CDR3 sequence reads: CASSFTGQSYEQYF. CDR3 coding DNA: TGTGCCAGCAGCTTTACGGGACAGAGCTACGAGCAGTACTTC.

V gene TRBV7-9 combines with J gene TRBJ1-1; D is uncertain. V was clipped by 5 bases and J by 5 bases, with 18 bases between them. Germline V gives CDR1 SEHNR, CDR2 FQNEAQ (reference sequence). CDR3 size: 15 residues. As DNA, the CDR3 is TGTGCCAGCAGCCTAGGTGGGAGATCGTATACTGAAGCTTTCTTT. The encoded protein is CASSLGGRSYTEAFF.

The chain recombines TRBV29-1 with TRBJ1-1; D perhaps matches TRBD1 (6 bases). Trimming stripped 1 base from V and 4 bases from J, with 16 bases between. The germline V gene encodes CDR1 SQVTM and CDR2 ANQGSEA. The CDR3 has 15 residues. This chain's CDR3 is CSVEVARGGGTEAFF. The CDR3 DNA reads TGCAGCGTTGAAGTAGCCAGGGGCGGAGGCACTGAAGCTTTCTTT.

The sample holds a few counts of this clone. The J gene is TRBJ2-2, the V gene TRBV19, with a possible D match to TRBD1 (5 bases). Germline V gives CDR1 LNHDA, CDR2 SQIVND (reference sequence). V was cut by 7 bases and J by 8 bases, with 20 bases left in between. The CDR3 spans 15 residues. The chain's CDR3 is CASTSGSSKGGELFF. The CDR3 region has the DNA TGTGCCAGTACCTCAGGTTCAAGCAAGGGGGGGGAGCTGTTTTTT.

The rearrangement uses TRBV11-1 and TRBJ1-1; no clear D gene. This CDR3 has 14 residues. V lost 1 base and J 1 base, leaving 7 bases between the germline ends. Germline-derived CDR1 and CDR2 are SGHAT and FQDESV (reference sequence). CDR3 loop: CASSLGYRNTEAFF. The CDR3 coding sequence is TGTGCCAGCAGCTTAGGCTACAGGAACACTGAAGCTTTCTTT.

This clone was seen more than once but under ten times. This chain uses TRBV19 with TRBJ1-4, with D tentatively TRBD1 (6 bases). The germline V gene has CDR1 LNHDA and CDR2 SQIVND (reference sequence). The CDR3 extends over 15 amino acids. Trimming stripped 1 base from V and 0 bases from J, with 6 bases between. In DNA form, the CDR3 reads TGTGCCAGTAGTATAGGACAGGCAACTAATGAAAAACTGTTTTTT. Encoded protein: CASSIGQATNEKLFF.

The rearrangement links TRBV5-1 to TRBJ1-4; D gene unclear. The CDR3 is 14 amino acids. V was pared by 0 bases and J by 4 bases, with 7 bases between. Germline V CDR1 and CDR2: SGHRS, YFSETQ. This CDR3 reads CASSLGLVNEKLFF. As DNA, the CDR3 is TGCGCCAGCAGCTTGGGACTGGTTAATGAAAAACTGTTTTTT.

This clone was seen once. The rearrangement uses TRBV5-5 and TRBJ1-4; 8 nucleotides match TRBD1. The CDR3 has 15 residues. The germline V gene encodes CDR1 SGHKS and CDR2 YYEKEE (reference sequence). With 4 bases clipped from V and 6 bases from J, the junction kept 8 bases outside the gene matches. This chain's CDR3 is CASSPRTGSDEKLFF. CDR3 in DNA: TGTGCCAGCAGCCCAAGGACAGGGTCGGATGAAAAACTGTTTTTT.

This chain joins TRBV6-2 or TRBV6-3 and TRBJ1-1; D is undetermined. The germline V gene has CDR1 MNHEY and CDR2 SVGEGT. V gave up 2 bases and J gave up 4 bases, with 14 bases separating them. The CDR3 has 15 amino acids. The CDR3 DNA is TGTGCCAGCAGTTACGATCCAGAATCGTTCACTGAAGCTTTCTTT. This encodes CASSYDPESFTEAFF.

The CDR3 nucleotides read TGCGCCAGCAGCTTGAGGGAGCGGGGGCAAGAGACCCAGTACTTC. Its protein is CASSLRERGQETQYF. The chain has TRBV5-1 and TRBJ2-5; 8 positions match TRBD2. The CDR3 consists of 15 residues. V shed 1 base, J shed 2 bases, and the junction held 4 bases outside the gene matches. Germline V lookup: CDR1 SGHRS, CDR2 YFSETQ.

The rearrangement links TRBV28 to TRBJ1-6; perhaps TRBD1 as D (6 bases). Germline V gene sequence: CDR1 MDHEN, CDR2 SYDVKM. Trimming took off 5 bases at V and 2 bases at J, with 7 bases between the two ends. The CDR3 is made up of 14 amino acids. The CDR3 DNA is TGTGCCAGCAGTCAGGGGACCTATAATTCACCCCTCCACTTT. It specifies CASSQGTYNSPLHF.